The T cell receptor (delta chain) described here comes from a study of gamma-delta T cells after stem cell transplantation. The CDR3 is 17 amino acids. Losses at the gene ends were 0 bases for V and 2 bases for J; bases not matched to a gene: 7. Germline CDR1 GEAIGNYY, CDR2 EKD. This clone rates as medium-sized (0.01 to 0.1%). TCRdb made new clone calls on the RT-PCR reads using CATT. The profile covers around 8,400 delta-chain clones, with 14% to 15% appearing a single time and approximately 6% taken by the ten largest. Input material: gamma-delta T cells. The sequence came from a human donor. It is not recorded whose cells these are; they may come from a transplant donor. This rearrangement joins TRDV2 to TRDJ1, with 11 bases that match TRDD3. CDR3 sequence reads: CACDTLLLGDKTDKLIF. In DNA form, the CDR3 reads TGTGCCTGTGACACCCTCTTACTGGGGGATAAGACCGATAAACTCATCTTT.